The clone carrying this TCR beta chain came up once. Its antigen is unidentified. Looked up from germline, CDR1 is LGHNA and CDR2 is YSLEER. This CDR3 is built from 15 residues. Trimming removed 4 bases at V and 2 bases at J, with 14 bases between. This sample stems from a study of graft-versus-host responses after intestinal transplantation. Study background: Among the recipients, all got anti-thymocyte globulin induction and then tacrolimus and steroids for roughly three years. The study's findings and limits: Early post-transplant HvG declines were associated with peak circulating GvH clone levels. Among recipient marrow samples, GvH clones were found; some appeared first in ileum or blood.

Using immunoSEQ multiplex PCR, the repertoire was profiled, and TCRdb retains in-frame clones only, with some absent. This sample has more than 100,000 clones, with 95% found just once. The receptor was derived from a human donor who received an intestinal transplant. The specimen was unstimulated CD8+ T cells sorted from spleen or lymph node cells, collected before intestinal transplant. The rearrangement uses TRBV4-3 and TRBJ2-5, with a tentative D call TRBD1 (5 bases). This CDR3 is CASSLLDRGQETQYF. CDR3 nucleotides: TGCGCCAGCAGCCTCCTAGACAGAGGTCAAGAGACCCAGTACTTC.